Each of the 21 T cell receptor beta chains below was sequenced from the same sample in a study of early T cells in non-severe SARS-CoV-2 infection. TCRdb analysed the 5' RACE reads with MiXCR anew, one entry per CDR3 protein. Of over 45,000 distinct CDR3 sequences listed, roughly 7.6% are singletons. The specimen comprised whole blood, sampled at baseline. These receptors were collected from an adult who was a healthcare worker with PCR-confirmed SARS-CoV-2 infection or an uninfected control (not recorded which).

This clonotype was observed a few times. CDR3 coding DNA: TGTGCCAGCAGCCCGGGACTAGCGGGAGTTGTTGGGGAGCTGTTTTTT. It specifies CASSPGLAGVVGELFF. This chain connects TRBV11-2 to TRBJ2-2; 14 bases are shared with TRBD2. The CDR3 consists of 16 residues. The J segment lost 8 bases and the V segment lost 5 bases, leaving 7 bases of the junction unmatched. The V gene's germline CDR1 is SGHAT and CDR2 FQNNGV.

The chain recombines TRBV28 with TRBJ2-1; perhaps D is TRBD1 or TRBD2 (5 bases each). Trimming cost V 2 bases and J 13 bases, with 15 bases left between them. This CDR3 comprises 13 residues. Germline loops: CDR1 MDHEN, CDR2 SYDVKM. CDR3 residues: CASSLDVGTSQFF. The DNA of the CDR3 is TGTGCCAGCAGTTTAGACGTCGGGACGTCCCAGTTCTTC. The whole variable domain, remainder taken from reference TRBV28 and TRBJ2-1, is DVKVTQSSRYLVKRTGEKVFLECVQDMDHENMFWYRQDPGLGLRLIYFSYDVKMKEKGDIPEGYSVSREKKERFSLILESASTNQTSMYLCASSLDVGTSQFFGPGTRLTVL.

This clonotype was picked up a small number of times. The CDR3 coding sequence is TGTGCCAGCAGACCCGGAGATCCCTCCTACGAGCAGTACTTC. Its translation: CASRPGDPSYEQYF. The V call is TRBV28, the J call TRBJ2-7, with D unresolved. The CDR3 is 14 residues long. V lost 6 bases and J 0 bases, leaving 12 bases between the germline ends. The V gene's germline CDR1 is MDHEN and CDR2 SYDVKM.

The sample holds a few counts of this clonotype. J is TRBJ1-6 and V is TRBV20-1; D is perhaps TRBD1 (6 bases). This CDR3 spans 15 amino acids. V was pared by 2 bases and J by 6 bases, with 14 bases between. Germline CDR1 is DFQATT and CDR2 is SNEGSKA (reference sequence). CDR3 bases: TGCAGTGCTAGACCCGGGACACGGACTAATTCACCCCTCCACTTT. Protein: CSARPGTRTNSPLHF.

This clonotype was detected ten times or more. The chain combines TRBV27 with TRBJ2-5, with no clear D. The CDR3 runs to 13 residues. Germline V gene lookup returns CDR1 MNHEY and CDR2 SMNVEV (reference sequence). V gave up 4 bases and J gave up 4 bases, with 10 bases separating them. Written as DNA, the CDR3 is TGTGCCAGCAGTTCAAAACAACCAGAGACCCAGTACTTC. It is translated as CASSSKQPETQYF.

This clonotype occurred a few times. This chain links TRBV5-1 with TRBJ1-2; D is possibly TRBD1 (6 bases). The CDR3 has 15 residues. The germline gives CDR1 SGHRS, CDR2 YFSETQ. Trimming stripped 0 bases from V and 0 bases from J, with 9 bases between. The CDR3 DNA reads as TGCGCCAGCAGCTTGGGGGACATAGCTAACTATGGCTACACCTTC. Its protein is CASSLGDIANYGYTF.

This clonotype has only a few counts. The chain joins TRBV2 to TRBJ1-1, with D hard to call. Trimming left V 5 bases short and J 10 bases short, with 11 bases between. The CDR3 runs 11 residues. CDR1 and CDR2 (germline): SNHLY, FYNNEI. In DNA form, the CDR3 reads TGTGCCAGCAGTCGGGAGAGTGGAGCTTTCTTT. Its protein is CASSRESGAFF.

This clonotype was counted at least ten times. The chain carries TRBV5-1 and TRBJ2-7; D gene unclear. CDR1 and CDR2 from the germline V gene are SGHRS and YFSETQ. CDR3 length: 14 residues. V lost 0 bases, J lost 5 bases, and 12 bases lay in between. CDR3 residues: CASSLAGGGNEQYF. CDR3 nucleotide sequence: TGCGCCAGCAGCTTGGCAGGCGGCGGTAACGAGCAGTACTTC.

The V call is TRBV29-1, the J call TRBJ2-5; TRBD2 is a possible D gene (6 bases). The V gene's germline CDR1 is SQVTM and CDR2 ANQGSEA. The CDR3 loop spans 14 amino acids. The ends were cut back, 6 bases at V and 2 bases at J, with 16 bases in the middle. Here the CDR3 reads CSVGRDAGQETQYF. The CDR3, as DNA: TGCAGCGTCGGGCGGGACGCCGGTCAAGAGACCCAGTACTTC.

This clonotype appeared a few times. The CDR3 reads CASSVEAGLFTEAFF. The CDR3 nucleotides read TGTGCCAGCAGCGTAGAGGCAGGGCTTTTCACTGAAGCTTTCTTT. The gene calls are TRBV9 and TRBJ1-1, with D maybe TRBD1 (5 bases). The V gene lost 0 bases and the J gene lost 4 bases, with 13 bases spanning the gap. The CDR3 sequence is 15 residues long. CDR1 is SGDLS and CDR2 is YYNGEE in the germline V gene.

In this sample, this clonotype turned up a few times. The chain is built from TRBV2 and TRBJ2-1; TRBD1 agrees at 9 bases. Germline V gives CDR1 SNHLY, CDR2 FYNNEI. The CDR3 runs to 15 residues. J gave up 2 bases and V 6 bases, and 5 bases lay outside the gene matches. CDR3 sequence: CASSQDRGPYNEQFF. As DNA, the CDR3 is TGTGCCAGCAGCCAGGACAGGGGTCCCTACAATGAGCAGTTCTTC.

This clonotype was detected many times. The V and J genes are TRBV20-1 and TRBJ2-1; D perhaps matches TRBD2 (6 bases). Germline loops: CDR1 DFQATT, CDR2 SNEGSKA (reference sequence). V lost 3 bases and J 7 bases, leaving 16 bases between the germline ends. This CDR3 has 14 amino acids. CDR3: CSARIGGPLNEQFF. The CDR3 DNA is TGCAGTGCTAGGATCGGAGGGCCGCTTAATGAGCAGTTCTTC.

The V and J genes are TRBV9 and TRBJ2-3; tentative D call: TRBD1 (6 bases). CDR1 and CDR2 from the germline V gene are SGDLS and YYNGEE. There are 15 residues in the CDR3. The V end lost 3 bases, the J end lost 0 bases, and 11 bases lay between the germline ends. This CDR3 reads CASSATDSSTDTQYF. CDR3 sequence (DNA): TGTGCCAGCAGCGCCACGGACAGTAGCACAGATACGCAGTATTTT. Together with reference TRBV9 and TRBJ2-3, the CDR3 gives the full variable domain: DSGVTQTPKHLITATGQRVTLRCSPRSGDLSVYWYQQSLDQGLQFLIQYYNGEERAKGNILERFSAQQFPDLHSELNLSSLELGDSALYFCASSATDSSTDTQYFGPGTRLTVL.

The chain couples TRBV18 to TRBJ2-5; D might be TRBD1 or TRBD2, each matching 5 bases. Trimming stripped 6 bases from V and 2 bases from J, with 13 bases between. CDR1 and CDR2 (germline): KGHSH, LQKENI. The length of the CDR3 is 14 residues. The DNA of the CDR3 is TGTGCCAGCTCTCCGCCGGGACGTCAAGAGACCCAGTACTTC. Its translation: CASSPPGRQETQYF.

The table lists this clonotype with a few counts. The rearrangement links TRBV3-1 to TRBJ2-3, with no clear D. CDR3 length: 15 residues. Deletions cut 0 bases from V and 2 bases from J, with 9 bases between. CDR1 is LGHDT and CDR2 is YNNKEL in the germline V gene (reference sequence). DNA for the CDR3: TGTGCCAGCAGCCAAGATGATCTGTTCACAGATACGCAGTATTTT. This sequence encodes CASSQDDLFTDTQYF.

This clonotype has ten or more counts. This chain links TRBV20-1 with TRBJ2-7; TRBD1 agrees at 7 bases. V lost 1 base to trimming and J lost 4 bases; unmatched junction nucleotides: 10. The CDR3 totals 15 residues. Germline CDR1 DFQATT, CDR2 SNEGSKA (reference sequence). The CDR3 DNA sequence: TGCAGTGCTAGAGGCGACAGGGTCCCCTTTTACGAGCAGTACTTC. The encoded protein is CSARGDRVPFYEQYF.

This clonotype occurred many times. V usage is TRBV19 and J usage is TRBJ2-7; 14 bases are shared with TRBD2. The CDR3 is 14 amino acids. V trimming: 10 bases; J trimming: 2 bases; junction bases outside the gene matches: 4. Germline assignment: CDR1 LNHDA and CDR2 SQIVND (reference sequence). The CDR3 DNA follows: TGTGCCACCGGACTAGCGGGAGGTCCCTACGAGCAGTACTTC. Encoded protein: CATGLAGGPYEQYF.

J is TRBJ2-7 and V is TRBV6-5, with D perhaps TRBD2 (5 bases). The CDR3 has 14 residues. V dropped 4 bases and J dropped 7 bases, with 17 bases sitting between them. Germline CDR1 reads MNHEY; CDR2 reads SVGAGI. The CDR3 spells CASSSPGVAFEQYF. As DNA, the CDR3 is TGTGCCAGCAGTTCCCCCGGGGTAGCTTTTGAGCAGTACTTC.

This clonotype occurred many times. This rearrangement joins TRBV4-1 to TRBJ2-1; D is unclear. Germline loops: CDR1 MGHRA, CDR2 YSYEKL. With 6 bases removed from V and 4 bases from J, the gap between germline ends came to 7 bases. CDR3 size: 12 residues. The CDR3 region is CASSQEYNEQFF. The CDR3 DNA is TGCGCCAGCAGTCAGGAGTACAATGAGCAGTTCTTC.

This clonotype was counted only a few times. CDR3 in amino acids: CASSLTFRSEQYF. As DNA, the CDR3 is TGTGCCAGCAGCTTAACTTTCAGGAGCGAGCAGTACTTC. The J gene is TRBJ2-7, the V gene TRBV7-8; no reliable D call. V shed 2 bases and J shed 6 bases, with 11 bases lying between them. This CDR3 contains 13 residues. Looked up from germline, CDR1 is SGHVS and CDR2 is FQNEAQ.

The chain recombines TRBV7-9 with TRBJ1-5; D is perhaps TRBD1 (6 bases). This CDR3 spans 12 amino acids. Trimming removed 4 bases from V and 8 bases from J, with 9 bases in between. The germline CDR1 and CDR2 sequences are SEHNR and FQNEAQ (reference sequence). As DNA, the CDR3 is TGTGCCAGCAGCTCGGACAGAAAGCCCCAGCATTTT. Encoded protein: CASSSDRKPQHF.